These T cell receptor beta chains were read from a single sample in a study of cytomegalovirus exposure and HLA in healthy donors. Assay used: immunoSEQ multiplex PCR; TCRdb lists only in-frame clones, some missing. The table lists 170,000 or so clones, more than 80% of them singletons. The material sequenced was PBMCs. These receptors were obtained from a boy aged 5-17 years in good health and CMV-seronegative. The CDR3 runs from the conserved cysteine through the conserved F or W.

TRBV11-2	TRBJ2-1	CASSLEPLVEQFF
TRBV11-2	TRBJ1-2	CASSSTTGSNYGYTF
TRBV27	TRBJ2-7	CASSPLHSTGTPALEQYF
TRBV7-9	TRBJ2-1	CASSLAAGGRSEQFF
TRBV5-4	TRBJ1-2	CASSLVAGQTYGYTF
TRBV2	TRBJ2-7	CASSGDRVASYEQYF
TRBV9	TRBJ2-7	CASSAQGSTSYEQYF
TRBV6-1	TRBJ2-5	CASSEAALASETQYF
TRBV29-1	TRBJ2-6	CSVVTQGAPGANVLTF
TRBV21-1	TRBJ2-7	CANGQALNSYEQYF
TRBV9	TRBJ1-3	CASSVGARGRGNTIYF
TRBV4-3	TRBJ2-3	CASSQAMTRGWGTDTQYF
TRBV5-1	TRBJ1-2	CASSLGGVGYGYTF
TRBV19	TRBJ1-2	CASSTRDRGERDYTF
TRBV15	TRBJ2-1	CATRGDLAGNTEQFF